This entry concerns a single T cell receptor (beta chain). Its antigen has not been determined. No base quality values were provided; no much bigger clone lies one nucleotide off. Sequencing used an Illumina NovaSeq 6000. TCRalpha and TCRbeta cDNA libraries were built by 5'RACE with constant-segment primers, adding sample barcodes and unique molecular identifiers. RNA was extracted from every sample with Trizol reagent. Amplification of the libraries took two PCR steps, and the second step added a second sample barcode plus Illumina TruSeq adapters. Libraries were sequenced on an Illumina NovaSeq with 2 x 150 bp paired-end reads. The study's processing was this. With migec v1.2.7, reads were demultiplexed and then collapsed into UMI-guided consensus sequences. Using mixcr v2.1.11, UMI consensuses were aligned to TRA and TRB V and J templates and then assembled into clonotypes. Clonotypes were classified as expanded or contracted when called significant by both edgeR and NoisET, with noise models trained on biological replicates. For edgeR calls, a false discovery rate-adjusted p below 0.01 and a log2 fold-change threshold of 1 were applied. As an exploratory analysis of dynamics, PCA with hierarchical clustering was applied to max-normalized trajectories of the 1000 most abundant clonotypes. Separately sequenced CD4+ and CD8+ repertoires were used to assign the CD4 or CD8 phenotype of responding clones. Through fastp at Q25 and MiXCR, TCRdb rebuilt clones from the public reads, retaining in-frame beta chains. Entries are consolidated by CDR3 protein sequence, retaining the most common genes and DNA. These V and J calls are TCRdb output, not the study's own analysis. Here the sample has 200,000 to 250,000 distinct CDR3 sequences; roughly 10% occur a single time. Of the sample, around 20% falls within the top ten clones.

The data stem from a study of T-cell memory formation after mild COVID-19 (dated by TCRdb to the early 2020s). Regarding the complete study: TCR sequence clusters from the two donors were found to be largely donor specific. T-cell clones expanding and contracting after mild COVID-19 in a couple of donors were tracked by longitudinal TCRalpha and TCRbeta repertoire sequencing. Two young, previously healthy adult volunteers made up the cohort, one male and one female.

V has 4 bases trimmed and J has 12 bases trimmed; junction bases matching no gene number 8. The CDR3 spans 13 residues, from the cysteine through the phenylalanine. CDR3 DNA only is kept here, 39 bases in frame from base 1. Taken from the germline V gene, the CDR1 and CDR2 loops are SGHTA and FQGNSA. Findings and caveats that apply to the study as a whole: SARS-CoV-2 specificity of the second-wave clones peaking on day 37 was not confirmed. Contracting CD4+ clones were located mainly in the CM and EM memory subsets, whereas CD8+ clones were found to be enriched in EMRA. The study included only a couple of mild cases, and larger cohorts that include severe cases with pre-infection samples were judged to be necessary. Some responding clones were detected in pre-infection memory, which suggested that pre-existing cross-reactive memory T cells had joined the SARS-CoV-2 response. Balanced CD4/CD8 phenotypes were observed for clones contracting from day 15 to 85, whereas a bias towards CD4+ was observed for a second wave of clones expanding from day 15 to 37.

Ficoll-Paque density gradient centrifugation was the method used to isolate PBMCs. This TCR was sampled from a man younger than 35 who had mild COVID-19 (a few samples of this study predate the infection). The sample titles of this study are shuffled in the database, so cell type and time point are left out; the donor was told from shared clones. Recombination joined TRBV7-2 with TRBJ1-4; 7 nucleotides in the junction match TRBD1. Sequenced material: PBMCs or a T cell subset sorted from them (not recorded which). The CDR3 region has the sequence CASSWGGQLELFF. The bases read TGTGCCAGCAGCTGGGGGGGACAGCTGGAACTGTTTTTT.